This passage covers 17 T cell receptor beta chains from one sample sequenced in a study of blood T cell repertoires in COVID-19. Assay: immunoSEQ multiplex PCR; the TCRdb copy retains only in-frame clones and omits some. In the table there are 90,000 to 130,000 clones, 82% of which are singletons. The material sequenced was peripheral blood. These receptors came from a man aged 70-80 years with acute or convalescent COVID-19.

The rearrangement joins TRBV5-1 to TRBJ2-1, with D perhaps TRBD2 (5 bases). The CDR3 consists of 14 residues. Germline CDR1 is SGHRS and CDR2 is YFSETQ. Trimming took 3 bases from V and 3 from J, leaving 10 bases between them. The chain's CDR3 is CASSSPSSYNEQFF. CDR3 sequence (DNA): TGCGCCAGCAGCTCCCCTAGCAGCTACAATGAGCAGTTCTTC.

The V and J genes are TRBV18 and TRBJ2-1; tentatively, D is TRBD1 (6 bases). The V end was cut by 5 bases, the J end by 2 bases, with 16 bases between. CDR3 size: 16 residues. From germline, CDR1 is KGHSH and CDR2 LQKENI. This CDR3 is CASSAEQGRTYNEQFF. In DNA form, the CDR3 reads TGTGCCAGCTCAGCGGAACAGGGAAGGACCTACAATGAGCAGTTCTTC.

The gene calls are TRBV9 and TRBJ2-1; 10 bases fit TRBD1. There are 17 residues in the CDR3. Trimming removed 3 bases from V and 7 bases from J; junction bases left unmatched: 13. The germline CDR1 and CDR2 sequences are SGDLS and YYNGEE. Written as DNA, the CDR3 is TGTGCCAGCAGCGAGGGCCCGGGACAGGGGAGTAAGAATGAGCAGTTCTTC. Its translation: CASSEGPGQGSKNEQFF.

This sequence joins TRBV19 and TRBJ1-6; TRBD1 matches 7 bases. This CDR3 has 16 amino acids. The germline CDR1 and CDR2 sequences are LNHDA and SQIVND (reference sequence). V lost 3 bases, J lost 8 bases, and 10 bases stayed unmatched. The CDR3 here is CASSISGGGEDSPLHF. CDR3 DNA: TGTGCCAGTAGTATTTCAGGAGGGGGCGAGGATTCACCCCTCCACTTT.

This chain joins TRBV2 and TRBJ1-6, with D hard to call. CDR1 and CDR2 (germline): SNHLY, FYNNEI. The CDR3 is 13 amino acids. Trimming cost V 6 bases and J 9 bases, with 12 bases left between them. In DNA, the CDR3 is TGTGCCAGCAGCGGGAGATCGAGTTCACCCCTCCACTTT. Residues: CASSGRSSSPLHF. The whole variable domain, remainder taken from reference TRBV2 and TRBJ1-6, is EPEVTQTPSHQVTQMGQEVILRCVPISNHLYFYWYRQILGQKVEFLVSFYNNEISEKSEIFDDQFSVERPDGSNFTLKIRSTKLEDSAMYFCASSGRSSSPLHFGNGTRLTVT.

The chain has TRBV23-1 and TRBJ2-3; possibly TRBD2 for D (6 bases). TRBV23-1 is placed among ORFs of uncertain function. The CDR3 loop spans 15 amino acids. V was clipped by 7 bases and J by 0 bases, with 14 bases between them. For the CDR3, the DNA is TGCGCCAGCATTGGAGGGGACTCCAGCACAGATACGCAGTATTTT. Its protein is CASIGGDSSTDTQYF.

The rearrangement joins TRBV30 to TRBJ1-1, with 8 positions matching TRBD1. Germline V CDR1 and CDR2: GTSNPN, SVGIG (reference sequence). J lost 0 bases, V lost 5 bases, and 5 bases had no gene match. The CDR3 runs to 14 residues. CDR3: CAWSGGGMNTEAFF. The CDR3 DNA follows: TGTGCCTGGTCAGGGGGCGGAATGAACACTGAAGCTTTCTTT.

This chain uses TRBV6-5 with TRBJ2-7; no firm D call. Germline V gives CDR1 MNHEY, CDR2 SVGAGI. With 6 bases removed from V and 3 bases from J, the gap between germline ends came to 9 bases. This CDR3 region has 12 residues. The CDR3 DNA is TGTGCCAGCAGGTCGGGTCTCTACGAGCAGTACTTC. This sequence encodes CASRSGLYEQYF.

The rearrangement links TRBV10-3 to TRBJ2-3, with 11 bases that match TRBD1. The V gene's germline CDR1 is ENHRY and CDR2 SYGVKD. The CDR3 totals 13 residues. V shed 10 bases, J shed 5 bases, and the junction held 5 bases outside the gene matches. CDR3 sequence reads: CATSDRGQDTQYF. The CDR3 DNA sequence: TGTGCCACCTCGGACAGGGGGCAAGATACGCAGTATTTT.

Points on this clone: The same CDR3 arises from other DNA sequences in this sample as well. CDR3 bases: TGTGCCACCAGCCCCGGCGGGTGGGAGACCCAGTACTTC. Translated: CATSPGGWETQYF. The chain joins TRBV24-1 to TRBJ2-5; D perhaps matches TRBD2 (5 bases). Trimming left V 7 bases short and J 5 bases short, with 13 bases between. Germline V lookup: CDR1 KGHDR, CDR2 SFDVKD. CDR3 length: 13 residues.

V and J are TRBV12-3 or TRBV12-4 and TRBJ1-3; 9 bases are shared with TRBD1. This CDR3 is built from 13 residues. V lost 4 bases, J lost 7 bases, and 2 bases stayed unmatched. DNA of the CDR3: TGTGCCAGCAGTTCGACAGGGGGGAACACCATATATTTT. Translation: CASSSTGGNTIYF.

The rearrangement uses TRBV30 and TRBJ2-2, with a possible D match to TRBD2 (6 bases). V dropped 6 bases and J dropped 5 bases, with 13 bases sitting between them. Germline CDR1 GTSNPN, CDR2 SVGIG (reference sequence). CDR3 length: 13 amino acids. CDR3 in DNA: TGTGCCTGTCACGGGAGATGGACCGGGGAGCTGTTTTTT. Translation: CACHGRWTGELFF.

This chain joins TRBV27 and TRBJ2-2; TRBD1 agrees at 12 bases. J lost 4 bases, V lost 5 bases, and 5 bases had no gene match. CDR3 length: 16 amino acids. CDR1 and CDR2 from the germline V gene are MNHEY and SMNVEV (reference sequence). The CDR3 coding sequence is TGTGCCAGCAGTGATCGGGACAGGGGGCTCACCGGGGAGCTGTTTTTT. Translating it yields CASSDRDRGLTGELFF.

The chain recombines TRBV18 with TRBJ2-3; TRBD2 agrees at 9 bases. V dropped 3 bases and J dropped 2; count of bases not matched to a gene: 21. The CDR3 contains 21 residues. Germline loops: CDR1 KGHSH, CDR2 LQKENI. The CDR3 sequence: CASSPTRRAGGGATDTDTQYF. In DNA form, the CDR3 reads TGTGCCAGCTCACCTACGAGGAGAGCGGGGGGCGGGGCAACCGACACAGATACGCAGTATTTT.

This clone was counted a single time. The V and J genes are TRBV10-1 and TRBJ2-7; 7 bases agree with TRBD1. V dropped 5 bases and J dropped 3; count of bases not matched to a gene: 13. This CDR3 spans 16 amino acids. Germline V gene data show CDR1 as WNHNN and CDR2 as SYGVQD (reference sequence). The CDR3 is CASSQEAGTDFYEQYF. Here the CDR3 DNA reads TGCGCCAGCAGTCAAGAGGCCGGGACAGATTTCTACGAGCAGTACTTC.

The chain employs TRBV11-3 and TRBJ2-5; perhaps TRBD2 as D (5 bases). The ends were cut back, 5 bases at V and 4 bases at J, with 11 bases in the middle. The CDR3 spans 13 residues. Germline CDR1 and CDR2: SGHNT and YENEEA. CDR3 loop: CASSRGSRETQYF. CDR3 sequence (DNA): TGTGCCAGCAGCCGTGGGAGCCGAGAGACCCAGTACTTC.

The chain is built from TRBV21-1 and TRBJ1-1. TRBV21-1 is noted as a pseudogene. This CDR3 is built from 14 residues. DNA for the CDR3: TGTGCCAGCAGCGCACCTTGGTTCGGCACTGAAGCTTTCTTT. It specifies CASSAPWFGTEAFF.